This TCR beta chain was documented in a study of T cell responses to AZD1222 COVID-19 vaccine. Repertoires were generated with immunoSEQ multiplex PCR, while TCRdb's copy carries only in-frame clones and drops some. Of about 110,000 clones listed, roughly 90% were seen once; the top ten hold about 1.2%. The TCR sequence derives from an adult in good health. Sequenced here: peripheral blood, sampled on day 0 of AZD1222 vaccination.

The CDR3 DNA follows: TGCGCCAGCAGCCCCGGGACAGGGATTTATCAGCCCCAGCATTTT. Amino acid sequence: CASSPGTGIYQPQHF. V and J are TRBV5-1 and TRBJ1-5, with 9 bases lining up with TRBD1. V was pared by 4 bases and J by 5 bases, with 7 bases of the junction left unmatched. Germline V lookup: CDR1 SGHRS, CDR2 YFSETQ. This CDR3 has 15 residues.